Below are 30 T cell receptor beta chains sequenced from a single sample in a study of blood T cell repertoires in COVID-19. TCRdb's copy holds only in-frame clones and misses some; the assay was immunoSEQ multiplex PCR. The table shows about 77,000 clones, with under 95% occurring only once. Sequences were obtained from peripheral blood. The source is an elderly woman with active or convalescent COVID-19.

This clone was seen once. This chain joins TRBV7-2 and TRBJ1-2, with D perhaps TRBD1 (6 bases). Germline V lookup: CDR1 SGHTA, CDR2 FQGNSA. The CDR3 is 13 residues long. Trimming pared 4 bases from V and 4 bases from J, leaving 10 bases between. The CDR3 region is CASSSDRSYGYTF. In DNA form, the CDR3 reads TGTGCCAGCAGCTCCGACAGGAGCTATGGCTACACCTTC.

V is TRBV29-1 and J is TRBJ1-4, with D possibly TRBD1 on 6 matching bases. CDR1 and CDR2 (germline): SQVTM, ANQGSEA. The length of the CDR3 is 12 residues. V was trimmed by 4 bases and J by 10 bases, leaving 13 bases between them. CDR3 DNA sequence: TGCAGCGTTGGTCCGACCAGGGGAAAACTGTTTTTT. Protein sequence: CSVGPTRGKLFF.

The CDR3 loop is CATSRGGNRGAEMNTEAFF. CDR3 in DNA: TGTGCCACCAGCAGAGGTGGAAATCGGGGAGCTGAAATGAACACTGAAGCTTTCTTT. This chain uses TRBV15 with TRBJ1-1; the D is unclear. From germline, CDR1 is LNHNV and CDR2 YYDKDF (reference sequence). The length of the CDR3 is 19 residues. Trimming pared 1 base from V and 0 bases from J, leaving 21 bases between.

For the CDR3, the DNA is TGTGCCAGCAGTGAGGCAACAGGGGTGGGGGCCAACGTCCTGACTTTC. Translation: CASSEATGVGANVLTF. This chain links TRBV25-1 with TRBJ2-6; 7 bases align to TRBD1. Germline CDR1 and CDR2: MGHDK and SYGVNS. The junction had 6 bases not matched to a gene; V was cut back by 3 bases and J by 4 bases. This CDR3 has 16 residues.

CDR3 DNA sequence: TGTGCCAGCAGCTTAGGGAGGGAGGCGGAAAAACTGTTTTTT. Protein product: CASSLGREAEKLFF. The chain uses TRBV7-9 and TRBJ1-4; D gene unclear. The CDR3 covers 14 residues. The germline V and J ends were trimmed by 1 base and 8 bases, with 11 bases remaining between them. CDR1 is SEHNR and CDR2 is FQNEAQ in the germline V gene (reference sequence). The full variable domain, completed using reference TRBV7-9 and TRBJ1-4, is DTGVSQNPRHKITKRGQNVTFRCDPISEHNRLYWYRQTLGQGPEFLTYFQNEAQLEKSRLLSDRFSAERPKGSFSTLEIQRTEQGDSAMYLCASSLGREAEKLFFGSGTQLSVL.

The chain links TRBV25-1 to TRBJ2-5; possible D gene TRBD2, 6 bases. Trimming cost V 1 base and J 5 bases, with 14 bases left between them. Per germline, CDR1 MGHDK and CDR2 SYGVNS. The CDR3 extends over 15 amino acids. CDR3 amino acids: CASSELNGGHETQYF. The CDR3 DNA reads as TGTGCCAGCAGTGAATTGAACGGAGGGCACGAGACCCAGTACTTC.

This clone was counted a few times. At the DNA level, this CDR3 is encoded by other sequences in the same sample as well. The genes are TRBV7-2 and TRBJ2-1, with D uncertain. V was trimmed by 4 bases and J by 3 bases, leaving 13 bases between them. The CDR3 consists of 15 residues. CDR1 is SGHTA and CDR2 is FQGNSA in the germline V gene. CDR3 residues: CASSSGGGGYNEQFF. The CDR3 DNA sequence: TGTGCCAGCAGCTCCGGTGGTGGCGGCTACAATGAGCAGTTCTTC.

V and J are TRBV4-1 and TRBJ2-7, with 8 bases fitting TRBD2. Trimming cost V 0 bases and J 2 bases; bases outside gene matches: 18. CDR3 length: 20 residues. CDR1 and CDR2 (germline): MGHRA, YSYEKL. The CDR3 region is CASSQDFSRVGLGRAYEQYF. The CDR3 region has the DNA TGCGCCAGCAGCCAAGATTTCAGCAGGGTGGGACTAGGGAGGGCCTACGAGCAGTACTTC.

The chain recombines TRBV2 with TRBJ1-6; D gene ambiguous. Trimming cost V 7 bases and J 0 bases, with 13 bases left between them. From germline, CDR1 is SNHLY and CDR2 FYNNEI. CDR3 length equals 16 residues. As DNA, the CDR3 is TGTGCCAGCAACGTCGCATCTAGCTCCTATAATTCACCCCTCCACTTT. Amino acids: CASNVASSSYNSPLHF. Supplemented by reference TRBV2 and TRBJ1-6, the full variable domain reads EPEVTQTPSHQVTQMGQEVILRCVPISNHLYFYWYRQILGQKVEFLVSFYNNEISEKSEIFDDQFSVERPDGSNFTLKIRSTKLEDSAMYFCASNVASSSYNSPLHFGNGTRLTVT.

The chain recombines TRBV12-3 or TRBV12-4 with TRBJ2-5; TRBD1 matches at 10 bases. The ends lost 5 bases at V and 7 bases at J; junction bases unmatched: 4. The CDR3 has 13 residues. CDR3 sequence: CASSRDRGWTQYF. CDR3 nucleotide sequence: TGTGCCAGCAGTCGGGACAGGGGATGGACCCAGTACTTC.

V gene TRBV7-2 combines with J gene TRBJ1-2; TRBD1 matches at 7 bases. CDR3 size: 14 residues. Germline V gene sequence: CDR1 SGHTA, CDR2 FQGNSA. The junction had 8 bases not matched to a gene; V was cut back by 8 bases and J by 2 bases. The DNA for the CDR3 is TGTGCCAGCGGGGCACAGGGGCAGAACTATGGCTACACCTTC. This translates into CASGAQGQNYGYTF.

This clone was counted once. The V call is TRBV28, the J call TRBJ2-3; 9 bases line up with TRBD2. The germline CDR1 and CDR2 sequences are MDHEN and SYDVKM. The CDR3 is 15 amino acids. Trimming took 8 bases from V and 1 from J; bases not matched to a gene: 7. CDR3 residues: CASFSSGEGTDTQYF. CDR3 in DNA: TGTGCCAGCTTCTCTAGCGGGGAAGGCACAGATACGCAGTATTTT.

CDR3 sequence (DNA): TGTGCCAGCACCGGTTTGGGGCAAGGCTCACCCCTCCACTTT. Protein sequence: CASTGLGQGSPLHF. This chain links TRBV7-9 with TRBJ1-6; D possibly corresponds to TRBD1 (5 bases). CDR3 length: 14 amino acids. V lost 7 bases and J lost 10, with 17 bases in between. Germline CDR1 reads SEHNR; CDR2 reads FQNEAQ (reference sequence).

The chain uses TRBV19 and TRBJ2-1, with 12 bases fitting TRBD2. CDR3 length: 15 residues. V shed 7 bases, J shed 4 bases, and the junction held 5 bases outside the gene matches. Looked up from germline, CDR1 is LNHDA and CDR2 is SQIVND (reference sequence). As DNA, the CDR3 is TGTGCCAGTAAGGCTAGCGGGGGGGCTTACAATGAGCAGTTCTTC. Its protein product is CASKASGGAYNEQFF.

This clone was seen a single time. This CDR3 reads CASSFRAEAFF. DNA of the CDR3: TGTGCCAGCAGCTTTAGAGCTGAAGCTTTCTTT. The chain uses TRBV5-6 and TRBJ1-1; D remains unclear. Looked up from germline, CDR1 is SGHDT and CDR2 is YYEEEE. Trimming left V 2 bases short and J 6 bases short, with 5 bases between. The CDR3 runs 11 residues.

J is TRBJ2-7 and V is TRBV4-1; 9 positions agree with TRBD1. The CDR3 is 17 amino acids. CDR1 and CDR2 from the germline V gene are MGHRA and YSYEKL. V gave up 1 base and J gave up 6 bases; unmatched junction bases: 13. The CDR3 here is CASSQGVGTGKRVEQYF. The CDR3 DNA follows: TGCGCCAGCAGCCAAGGCGTCGGGACAGGGAAGAGGGTCGAGCAGTACTTC.

The CDR3 sequence is CASSLGAGGNEEAFF. The DNA of the CDR3 is TGTGCCAGCAGCTTAGGGGCAGGGGGAAATGAGGAAGCTTTCTTT. V is TRBV13 and J is TRBJ1-1; 7 bases map to TRBD1. The germline V gene has CDR1 PRHDT and CDR2 FYEKMQ (reference sequence). This CDR3 is 15 amino acids long. Trimming took 0 bases from V and 8 from J; bases not matched to a gene: 9.

The gene calls are TRBV9 and TRBJ1-3, with D perhaps TRBD1 (5 bases). The germline V gene has CDR1 SGDLS and CDR2 YYNGEE. V was cut by 3 bases and J by 4 bases, with 14 bases left in between. The CDR3 is made up of 15 amino acids. The CDR3 region is CASSAVGGAGNTIYF. The CDR3 DNA sequence: TGTGCCAGCAGCGCGGTAGGAGGGGCAGGAAACACCATATATTTT.

This sequence joins TRBV5-1 and TRBJ1-4, with 7 bases identical to TRBD1. V lost 5 bases, J lost 3 bases, and 4 bases stayed unmatched. The CDR3 loop spans 14 amino acids. From germline, CDR1 is SGHRS and CDR2 YFSETQ. The CDR3 coding sequence is TGCGCCAGCAGGTCCGGGACAGCTAATGAAAAACTGTTTTTT. It specifies CASRSGTANEKLFF.

Only a few counts were recorded for this clone. This sequence joins TRBV10-3 and TRBJ1-3; D may be TRBD1 (5 bases). The germline V gene has CDR1 ENHRY and CDR2 SYGVKD. The CDR3 covers 13 residues. V was trimmed by 7 bases and J by 3 bases, leaving 10 bases between them. CDR3 residues: CAIKGQGGNTIYF. CDR3 nucleotide sequence: TGTGCCATCAAAGGGCAGGGTGGAAACACCATATATTTT.

The V and J genes are TRBV18 and TRBJ1-2; TRBD1 might be the D (5 bases). Between the trimmed V and J ends, which lost 6 bases and 8 bases, there was a span of 19 bases. Germline V gene lookup returns CDR1 KGHSH and CDR2 LQKENI. CDR3 length: 14 amino acids. This CDR3 reads CASSRRVPSPGYTF. The CDR3 bases are TGTGCCAGCTCCCGCAGGGTGCCCTCCCCGGGCTACACCTTC.

V usage is TRBV15 and J usage is TRBJ2-3, with D possibly TRBD2 on 7 matching bases. The CDR3 contains 16 residues. V was trimmed by 1 base and J by 0 bases, leaving 11 bases between them. The germline V gene encodes CDR1 LNHNV and CDR2 YYDKDF (reference sequence). CDR3 amino acids: CATSRGRGGSTDTQYF. CDR3 nucleotides: TGTGCCACCAGCAGAGGGAGGGGGGGAAGCACAGATACGCAGTATTTT. The full variable domain, with the rest looked up from reference TRBV15 and TRBJ2-3, is DAMVIQNPRYQVTQFGKPVTLSCSQTLNHNVMYWYQQKSSQAPKLLFHYYDKDFNNEADTPDNFQSRRPNTSFCFLDIRSPGLGDTAMYLCATSRGRGGSTDTQYFGPGTRLTVL.

This rearrangement joins TRBV6-1 to TRBJ1-2; 7 nucleotides align to TRBD1. CDR3 length: 14 amino acids. The trim removed 2 bases at V and 4 bases at J, leaving 4 bases unmatched. Germline lookup yields CDR1 MNHNS and CDR2 SASEGT. CDR3 in DNA: TGTGCCAGCAGTGAAACAGGGGACGGCTATGGCTACACCTTC. This gives the protein CASSETGDGYGYTF.

The CDR3 DNA reads TGTGCCAGCAGTGCTGGCCGGCCGGGGACTGGGGCCAACGTCCTGACTTTC. It specifies CASSAGRPGTGANVLTF. The chain uses TRBV27 and TRBJ2-6; perhaps TRBD2 as D (5 bases). V gave up 5 bases and J gave up 2 bases, with 16 bases separating them. The CDR3 has 17 amino acids. Germline CDR1 reads MNHEY; CDR2 reads SMNVEV (reference sequence).

The V gene is TRBV5-5, the J gene TRBJ2-7; TRBD1 is a possible D gene (5 bases). This CDR3 comprises 13 residues. CDR1 is SGHKS and CDR2 is YYEKEE in the germline V gene (reference sequence). Between the trimmed V and J ends, which lost 0 bases and 6 bases, there was a span of 10 bases. CDR3 sequence reads: CASSLAPGREQYF. The DNA of the CDR3 is TGTGCCAGCAGCTTGGCCCCAGGGCGCGAGCAGTACTTC.

The chain recombines TRBV28 with TRBJ2-5, with D maybe TRBD2 (5 bases). Trimming cost V 4 bases and J 5 bases, with 11 bases left between them. This CDR3 spans 13 amino acids. Germline CDR1 and CDR2: MDHEN and SYDVKM. CDR3 in DNA: TGTGCCAGCAGTTACTGGTCGGGGGAGACCCAGTACTTC. Translation gives CASSYWSGETQYF. The complete variable domain, with remaining parts taken from reference TRBV28 and TRBJ2-5, reads DVKVTQSSRYLVKRTGEKVFLECVQDMDHENMFWYRQDPGLGLRLIYFSYDVKMKEKGDIPEGYSVSREKKERFSLILESASTNQTSMYLCASSYWSGETQYFGPGTRLLVL.

The chain carries TRBV5-6 and TRBJ1-4; 9 positions match TRBD1. V dropped 4 bases and J dropped 8; count of bases not matched to a gene: 18. Germline V gene sequence: CDR1 SGHDT, CDR2 YYEEEE. This CDR3 contains 18 residues. The CDR3 bases are TGTGCCAGCAGCCCGGTGGAGGCCCGGGACAGGGAATGGGAAAAACTGTTTTTT. Amino acid sequence: CASSPVEARDREWEKLFF.

The rearrangement joins TRBV28 to TRBJ1-5, with TRBD1 matching 7 bases. CDR1 MDHEN and CDR2 SYDVKM come from the germline V gene. The CDR3 runs to 12 residues. V shed 11 bases and J 8 bases; nucleotides not matched to a gene: 9. DNA for the CDR3: TGTGCCGGAGGAGAGGGGGCAGAGCCCCAGCATTTT. This codes for CAGGEGAEPQHF.

The rearrangement links TRBV9 to TRBJ2-3; tentative D call: TRBD1 (5 bases). This CDR3 is built from 13 residues. CDR1 is SGDLS and CDR2 is YYNGEE in the germline V gene. Trimming removed 1 base from V and 4 bases from J, with 7 bases in between. Here the CDR3 reads CASSVQGADTQYF. The CDR3, as DNA: TGTGCCAGCAGCGTACAGGGCGCAGATACGCAGTATTTT.

The chain uses TRBV19 and TRBJ2-1, with D possibly being TRBD2 (6 bases). V gave up 3 bases and J gave up 3 bases, with 6 bases separating them. The CDR3 spans 13 residues. The V gene's germline CDR1 is LNHDA and CDR2 SQIVND (reference sequence). CDR3 sequence reads: CASSMGGYNEQFF. DNA of the CDR3: TGTGCCAGTAGTATGGGGGGCTACAATGAGCAGTTCTTC.